The TCR beta chain under discussion was sequenced for a study of siplizumab effects on memory and regulatory T cells. V shed 4 bases and J shed 6 bases, with 7 bases lying between them. The CDR3 has 12 amino acids. Germline V gene lookup returns CDR1 SGHDT and CDR2 YYEEEE. Turning to this clone: Its antigen is still unknown.

Overall study results and limits: Naive-or-memory phenotypes were unassignable for roughly 75-97% of proliferating CD4+ or CD8+ clones. Siplizumab significantly brought down the alloreactive sequences that trace back to unstimulated CD4+ memory cells. Mean Treg-derived proportions of mappable alloreactive CD4+ clones were over 65% for siplizumab and roughly 27% for controls.

Only in-frame clones appear in the TCRdb table, and some are missing; sequencing was by immunoSEQ multiplex PCR. The data hold approximately 100,000 clones, with just over 90% observed a single time. Sequenced: non-Treg CD4+ T cells sorted from blood. The clonotype originates from a human donor in good health. The J gene is TRBJ2-2, the V gene TRBV5-6; D unresolved. CDR3 nucleotide sequence: TGTGCCAGCAGCCCCGTGGCCGGGGAGCTGTTTTTT. This sequence encodes CASSPVAGELFF.